These 25 T cell receptor beta chains were sequenced from one sample in a study of CD8 T cells in Susac syndrome. Random hexamers served to reverse transcribe about 0.45 to 1 ug RNA. TCRdb reprocessed the immunoSEQ multiplex PCR reads via MiXCR and lists one record per CDR3 protein. The sample shows 65,000 to 100,000 distinct CDR3 sequences, approximately 96% of them seen only once. What was sequenced was CD8+ T cells from PBMCs. These receptors came from a human donor with Susac syndrome.

The chain is built from TRBV27 and TRBJ2-5; tentatively, D is TRBD1 (6 bases). Trimming removed 4 bases from V and 5 bases from J, with 14 bases in between. Germline-derived CDR1 and CDR2 are MNHEY and SMNVEV (reference sequence). The CDR3 is 14 residues long. The chain's CDR3 is CASSSQGLGETQYF. The CDR3 DNA follows: TGTGCCAGCAGTTCACAGGGTCTAGGGGAGACCCAGTACTTC.

This chain connects TRBV19 to TRBJ2-7, with TRBD2 matching 13 bases. The trim removed 5 bases at V and 3 bases at J, leaving 4 bases unmatched. The germline gives CDR1 LNHDA, CDR2 SQIVND (reference sequence). This CDR3 comprises 15 residues. This CDR3 is CASSPGLAGNYEQYF. DNA of the CDR3: TGTGCCAGTAGTCCGGGACTAGCGGGAAACTACGAGCAGTACTTC.

The V call is TRBV29-1, the J call TRBJ2-3; 11 positions agree with TRBD2. The CDR3 contains 13 residues. Losses at the gene ends were 6 bases for V and 8 bases for J; bases not matched to a gene: 7. Germline lookup yields CDR1 SQVTM and CDR2 ANQGSEA. CDR3 in amino acids: CSVSSGRALTQYF. The CDR3, as DNA: TGCAGCGTCAGTAGCGGGAGGGCTCTTACGCAGTATTTT.

The chain joins TRBV6-4 to TRBJ2-3; possibly TRBD1 for D (5 bases). CDR1 and CDR2 from the germline V gene are MRHNA and SNTAGT. CDR3 length: 15 residues. Trimming cost V 3 bases and J 4 bases, with 14 bases left between them. In nucleotides, the CDR3 is TGTGCCAGCAGTGAAGACAGTATGACGGCAGATACGCAGTATTTT. This encodes CASSEDSMTADTQYF.

The chain couples TRBV27 to TRBJ1-5; unclear D gene. Germline CDR1 MNHEY, CDR2 SMNVEV (reference sequence). Trimming pared 5 bases from V and 4 bases from J, leaving 15 bases between. This CDR3 has 15 amino acids. The CDR3 loop is CASSTTGTPNQPQHF. As DNA, the CDR3 is TGTGCCAGCAGTACGACCGGAACCCCAAATCAGCCCCAGCATTTT.

The chain has TRBV18 and TRBJ2-5; no clear D. The CDR3 length is 12 residues. V was clipped by 1 base and J by 6 bases, with 6 bases between them. Germline lookup yields CDR1 KGHSH and CDR2 LQKENI. The CDR3 protein is CASSPLGQTQYF. CDR3 nucleotides: TGTGCCAGCTCACCACTTGGGCAGACCCAGTACTTC.

J is TRBJ2-5 and V is TRBV3-1; D is undetermined. This CDR3 has 17 amino acids. With 1 base removed from V and 6 bases from J, the gap between germline ends came to 21 bases. The germline gives CDR1 LGHDT, CDR2 YNNKEL (reference sequence). Here the CDR3 reads CASSQGMGLHLAKTQYF. As DNA, the CDR3 is TGTGCCAGCAGCCAAGGTATGGGTCTCCACCTGGCGAAGACCCAGTACTTC.

The chain employs TRBV20-1 and TRBJ2-5, with a possible D match to TRBD1 (5 bases). Germline V CDR1 and CDR2: DFQATT, SNEGSKA (reference sequence). This CDR3 has 13 amino acids. Trimming left V 3 bases short and J 5 bases short, with 13 bases between. The CDR3 DNA sequence: TGCAGTGCTAGCCAGGGATTCGAGGAGACCCAGTACTTC. This encodes CSASQGFEETQYF.

V is TRBV19 and J is TRBJ2-1, with TRBD2 matching 9 bases. The CDR3 runs to 14 residues. CDR1 LNHDA and CDR2 SQIVND come from the germline V gene (reference sequence). V trimming: 5 bases; J trimming: 5 bases; junction bases outside the gene matches: 4. CDR3 loop: CASSGTSWDNEQFF. The CDR3 DNA is TGTGCCAGTAGTGGGACTAGCTGGGACAATGAGCAGTTCTTC.

This chain links TRBV9 with TRBJ2-5, with a possible D match to TRBD2 (6 bases). Trimming removed 4 bases from V and 4 bases from J, with 14 bases in between. Germline assignment: CDR1 SGDLS and CDR2 YYNGEE. The CDR3 is 14 amino acids. CDR3 bases: TGTGCCAGCAGCAAAGAGGGAGGAAGAGAGACCCAGTACTTC. Residues: CASSKEGGRETQYF.

About this clonotype itself: Mismatch with germline at one junction end may stem from a read error. The chain joins TRBV15 to TRBJ2-1; D is unresolved. Germline V lookup: CDR1 LNHNV, CDR2 YYDKDF (reference sequence). The CDR3 extends over 15 amino acids. CDR3 sequence reads: CATSGDWTPNNEQFF. CDR3 sequence (DNA): TGTGCCACCAGCGGAGACTGGACGCCAAACAATGAGCAGTTCTTC.

CDR3 loop: CSARSPTLTHEQFF. CDR3 bases: TGCAGTGCTAGATCTCCCACCCTTACCCATGAGCAGTTCTTC. This rearrangement joins TRBV20-1 to TRBJ2-1; D is ambiguous. CDR1 is DFQATT, CDR2 SNEGSKA, per germline (reference sequence). The CDR3 extends over 14 amino acids. With 2 bases removed from V and 8 bases from J, the gap between germline ends came to 16 bases.

As DNA, the CDR3 is TGCAGCGTTGAAGGGGAGGGGGAGGTGGACAATGAGCAGTTCTTC. Translating it yields CSVEGEGEVDNEQFF. The chain couples TRBV29-1 to TRBJ2-1, with D possibly TRBD2 on 7 matching bases. This CDR3 contains 15 residues. The V gene's germline CDR1 is SQVTM and CDR2 ANQGSEA. V was pared by 1 base and J by 5 bases, with 15 bases between.

This clonotype occurred once. This chain joins TRBV15 and TRBJ1-2; tentatively, D is TRBD1 (5 bases). Per germline, CDR1 LNHNV and CDR2 YYDKDF (reference sequence). Trimming took off 5 bases at V and 8 bases at J, with 18 bases between the two ends. The CDR3 is made up of 14 amino acids. The CDR3 bases are TGTGCCACCAGCCCCGGGAGTGGGGCCTGGGGCTACACCTTC. It is translated as CATSPGSGAWGYTF.

J is TRBJ1-2 and V is TRBV5-1; perhaps TRBD1 as D (6 bases). This CDR3 comprises 16 residues. V was trimmed by 1 base and J by 3 bases, leaving 16 bases between them. Germline lookup yields CDR1 SGHRS and CDR2 YFSETQ. The CDR3 nucleotides read TGCGCCAGCAGCTTGTTAAGGGGTCCAGGGGACTATGGCTACACCTTC. This codes for CASSLLRGPGDYGYTF. The entire variable domain, with the rest obtained from reference TRBV5-1 and TRBJ1-2, is as follows: KAGVTQTPRYLIKTRGQQVTLSCSPISGHRSVSWYQQTPGQGLQFLFEYFSETQRNKGNFPGRFSGRQFSNSRSEMNVSTLELGDSALYLCASSLLRGPGDYGYTFGSGTRLTVV.

The gene calls are TRBV4-3 and TRBJ2-1; TRBD2 matches at 9 bases. Unmatched junction bases numbered 5, after V lost 3 bases and J lost 2 bases. The CDR3 extends over 16 amino acids. CDR1 and CDR2 (germline): LGHNA, YSLEER. As DNA, the CDR3 is TGCGCCAGCAGCCAGGTCCCTAGCGGGACCTACAATGAGCAGTTCTTC. It encodes CASSQVPSGTYNEQFF.

The chain uses TRBV9 and TRBJ2-1; no firm D call. The CDR3 extends over 10 amino acids. V lost 7 bases and J 12 bases, leaving 11 bases between the germline ends. From germline, CDR1 is SGDLS and CDR2 YYNGEE. The CDR3 region is CASGKNGQFF. DNA for the CDR3: TGTGCCAGCGGAAAAAACGGGCAGTTCTTC.

This chain joins TRBV7-2 and TRBJ2-5, with D tentatively TRBD1 (5 bases). CDR1 is SGHTA, CDR2 FQGNSA, per germline. This CDR3 has 14 residues. Trimming cost V 5 bases and J 1 base, with 11 bases left between them. For the CDR3, the DNA is TGTGCCAGCAGCCTCAGACAGACCCAAGAGACCCAGTACTTC. As protein: CASSLRQTQETQYF.

The chain is built from TRBV6-5 and TRBJ2-5; tentative D call: TRBD2 (5 bases). V lost 11 bases, J lost 6 bases, and 16 bases lay in between. Per germline, CDR1 MNHEY and CDR2 SVGAGI. The CDR3 is 12 residues long. CDR3 sequence reads: CALGPPGKTQYF. The CDR3 DNA is TGTGCCCTCGGCCCCCCGGGAAAGACCCAGTACTTC.

The CDR3: CATSRVLWDLQETQYF. CDR3 DNA: TGTGCCACCAGCAGAGTACTTTGGGACCTCCAAGAGACCCAGTACTTC. The V and J genes are TRBV15 and TRBJ2-5, with D tentatively TRBD1 or TRBD2 (5 bases each). The CDR3 length is 16 residues. The V end was cut by 1 base, the J end by 1 base, with 13 bases between. Germline V gene sequence: CDR1 LNHNV, CDR2 YYDKDF (reference sequence).

The chain joins TRBV4-1 to TRBJ2-2, with unresolved D. Germline V gene sequence: CDR1 MGHRA, CDR2 YSYEKL. The CDR3 runs 14 residues. Trimming shortened V by 3 bases and J by 5 bases, and 10 bases separated the two germline ends. The CDR3 reads CASSHISSTGELFF. Here the CDR3 DNA reads TGCGCCAGCAGCCACATCTCGAGTACCGGGGAGCTGTTTTTT.

The chain is built from TRBV4-3 and TRBJ1-4; D is possibly TRBD1 (6 bases). The CDR3 runs to 17 residues. V lost 1 base and J lost 4, with 16 bases in between. Germline V CDR1 and CDR2: LGHNA, YSLEER. The CDR3 DNA reads as TGCGCCAGCAGCCAAGCGTTGGACAGCGCCGTTAATGAAAAACTGTTTTTT. This sequence encodes CASSQALDSAVNEKLFF.

The V and J genes are TRBV15 and TRBJ1-6, with D tentatively TRBD1 (5 bases). The V end lost 0 bases, the J end lost 6 bases, and 6 bases lay between the germline ends. CDR3 length: 14 amino acids. From germline, CDR1 is LNHNV and CDR2 YYDKDF (reference sequence). CDR3 sequence reads: CATSRDRANSPLHF. The CDR3 nucleotides are TGTGCCACCAGCAGAGACAGGGCTAATTCACCCCTCCACTTT. Drawing the rest from reference TRBV15 and TRBJ1-6, the complete variable domain is DAMVIQNPRYQVTQFGKPVTLSCSQTLNHNVMYWYQQKSSQAPKLLFHYYDKDFNNEADTPDNFQSRRPNTSFCFLDIRSPGLGDTAMYLCATSRDRANSPLHFGNGTRLTVT.

The gene calls are TRBV7-6 and TRBJ2-5; D is tentatively TRBD1 or TRBD2 (5 bases each). Germline V gene data show CDR1 as SGHVS and CDR2 as FNYEAQ. The V gene lost 2 bases and the J gene lost 2 bases, with 12 bases spanning the gap. CDR3 length equals 15 residues. This chain's CDR3 is CASSLNGAPQETQYF. The CDR3 DNA reads TGTGCCAGCAGCTTAAACGGGGCCCCTCAAGAGACCCAGTACTTC.

The J gene is TRBJ1-2, the V gene TRBV5-1; a possible D gene is TRBD1 (6 bases). This CDR3 contains 18 residues. V shed 5 bases and J shed 8 bases, with 31 bases lying between them. Germline V gene data show CDR1 as SGHRS and CDR2 as YFSETQ. The CDR3 region is CASSLGREMKYSGDGYTF. The CDR3 DNA reads as TGCGCCAGCAGTTTAGGGCGGGAGATGAAATACTCAGGGGACGGCTACACCTTC.